The clone carrying this T cell receptor (beta chain) was observed at least ten times. Its antigen is unknown. The data were obtained in a study of T cells in Graves' hyperthyroidism and ophthalmopathy. TCR beta CDR3 sequences were amplified from RNA transcripts. Researchers ran a first-round RT-PCR on the TCR CDR3 using the HTBI primer set. A single record per CDR3 protein comes from TCRdb applying MiXCR to the multiplex PCR reads. The sample lists some 400,000 distinct CDR3 sequences; 15% to 20% were seen once. Overall study findings and caveats: The model's output predicted ophthalmopathy at a median of roughly 6.9 months prior to onset.

Deletions cut 1 base from V and 5 bases from J, with 24 bases between. This CDR3 contains 18 residues. CDR1 is DFQATT and CDR2 is SNEGSKA in the germline V gene (reference sequence). The chain links TRBV20-1 to TRBJ1-5; D gene unclear. The source of this sequence is a woman aged 18-35 years with Graves' hyperthyroidism. Sequences were obtained from blood. CDR3 bases: TGCAGTGCTAGAGGGGGTGGCAGTCGTCGGGCTCAGGATCAGCCCCAGCATTTT. As protein: CSARGGGSRRAQDQPQHF.